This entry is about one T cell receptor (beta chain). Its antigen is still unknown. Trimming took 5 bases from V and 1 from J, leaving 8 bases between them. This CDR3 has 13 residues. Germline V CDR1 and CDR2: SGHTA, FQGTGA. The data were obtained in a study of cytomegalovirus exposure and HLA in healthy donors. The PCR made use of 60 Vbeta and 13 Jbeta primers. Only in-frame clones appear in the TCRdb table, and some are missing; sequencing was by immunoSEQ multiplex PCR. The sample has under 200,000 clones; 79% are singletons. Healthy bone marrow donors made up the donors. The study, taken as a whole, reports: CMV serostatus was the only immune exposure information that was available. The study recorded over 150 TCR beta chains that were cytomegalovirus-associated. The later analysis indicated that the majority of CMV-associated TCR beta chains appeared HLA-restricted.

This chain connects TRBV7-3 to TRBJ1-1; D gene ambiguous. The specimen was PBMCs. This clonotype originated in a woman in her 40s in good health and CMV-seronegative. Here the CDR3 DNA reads TGTGCCAGCAGCCTCGTCAGGAACACTGAAGCTTTCTTT. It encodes CASSLVRNTEAFF. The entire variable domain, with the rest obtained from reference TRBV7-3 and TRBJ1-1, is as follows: GAGVSQTPSNKVTEKGKYVELRCDPISGHTALYWYRQSLGQGPEFLIYFQGTGAADDSGLPNDRFFAVRPEGSVSTLKIQRTERGDSAVYLCASSLVRNTEAFFGQGTRLTVV.